This T cell receptor (beta chain) was documented in a study of blood T cell repertoires in COVID-19. Study in general: Samples of COVID-19 (acute and convalescent) were obtained from the United States, Italy and Spain. PBMCs, B-cell-depleted T cells, or T cells were the source of the cDNA or gDNA that made up the material.

V lost 1 base, J lost 8 bases, and 7 bases lay in between. CDR1 is SGHNT, CDR2 YYREEE, per germline (reference sequence). This CDR3 has 12 residues. A few counts support this clone. Under the authors' procedure: The assay estimated nucleated cells by amplifying reference gene primers. Clones were sequenced by immunoSEQ multiplex PCR, and TCRdb holds only the in-frame ones, with some missing. The V and J calls and clone size come from that table; D and trimming were worked out from the DNA. The sample holds around 200,000 clones, 70% to 90% seen once. This TCR was recovered from a human donor with active or convalescent COVID-19. The donor label of this sample is uncertain. What was sequenced was peripheral blood. The chain carries TRBV5-4 and TRBJ2-1, with D perhaps matching TRBD1 (5 bases). CDR3 loop: CASSLQGYEQFF. The DNA of the CDR3 is TGTGCCAGCAGCTTGCAGGGATATGAGCAGTTCTTC.